This T cell receptor (beta chain) was recovered during a study of control samples from healthy donors and cancer patients. CDR3 length equals 15 residues. Trimming removed 4 bases from V and 1 base from J, with 14 bases in between. Germline lookup yields CDR1 SGHDN and CDR2 FVKESK. Sequenced by immunoSEQ multiplex PCR; TCRdb stores in-frame clones only, minus some. The table lists 100,000 to 150,000 clones, roughly 84% of them singletons, with over 6.5% in the top ten. The chain is built from TRBV14 and TRBJ2-7; D is perhaps TRBD2 (6 bases). What was sequenced was blood. The receptor comes from a man aged 35-49 years in good health. DNA of the CDR3: TGTGCCAGCAGCCCGAGGGGAGGCGGGTCCTACGAGCAGTACTTC. As protein: CASSPRGGGSYEQYF.